The rows below give T cell receptor beta chains drawn from one sample of a study of CD8 T cells in ankylosing spondylitis. TCRdb re-derived calls from the 5' RACE reads in MiXCR, one entry per CDR3 protein. The sample includes 450,000 to 550,000 distinct CDR3 sequences, roughly 5% of them seen just once. The sequencing sample was made of blood, either unsorted or a sorted T cell fraction (not recorded which). The receptors were sampled from a male donor with ankylosing spondylitis. The CDR3 runs from the conserved cysteine through the conserved F or W. Each record gives: CDR3 protein, J gene, V gene.

CDR3aa: CSARDFEDSTGGNSPLHF
j_gene: TRBJ1-6
v_gene: TRBV20-1

CDR3aa: CSARDPSHEIAEETQYF
j_gene: TRBJ2-5
v_gene: TRBV20-1

CDR3aa: CASSPGTGSLEQYF
j_gene: TRBJ2-7
v_gene: TRBV5-1

CDR3aa: CASSLGLASTYEQYF
j_gene: TRBJ2-7
v_gene: TRBV5-1

CDR3aa: CSVVRSGGNIQYF
j_gene: TRBJ2-4
v_gene: TRBV29-1

CDR3aa: CASSGRGPEAFF
j_gene: TRBJ1-1
v_gene: TRBV4-2

CDR3aa: CASSFRSEQFF
j_gene: TRBJ2-1
v_gene: TRBV11-2

CDR3aa: CATTSGPAYEQYF
j_gene: TRBJ2-7
v_gene: TRBV5-1

CDR3aa: CASSVPSAGANVLTF
j_gene: TRBJ2-6
v_gene: TRBV10-2

CDR3aa: CSAGRGGQGANTEAFF
j_gene: TRBJ1-1
v_gene: TRBV20-1

CDR3aa: CASSPMWTGLSYNEQFF
j_gene: TRBJ2-1
v_gene: TRBV27

CDR3aa: CASSYSARSQTQNF
j_gene: TRBJ2-5
v_gene: TRBV6-2/TRBV6-3

CDR3aa: CASISEAGGLYNEQFF
j_gene: TRBJ2-1
v_gene: TRBV28

CDR3aa: CASSFGFGSRSQETQYF
j_gene: TRBJ2-5
v_gene: TRBV12-3/TRBV12-4

CDR3aa: CASSFGESSYNEEFF
j_gene: TRBJ2-1
v_gene: TRBV7-3

CDR3aa: CASSPSTDANYGYTF
j_gene: TRBJ1-2
v_gene: TRBV7-2

CDR3aa: CASSLTGLGLYGYTF
j_gene: TRBJ1-2
v_gene: TRBV10-2

CDR3aa: CAISESIVDEQFF
j_gene: TRBJ2-1
v_gene: TRBV10-3

CDR3aa: CASSLAANEKLFF
j_gene: TRBJ1-4
v_gene: TRBV11-1

CDR3aa: CASRPLGGSSYNEQFF
j_gene: TRBJ2-1
v_gene: TRBV5-1

CDR3aa: CSAWVVTAGEQYF
j_gene: TRBJ2-7
v_gene: TRBV29-1

CDR3aa: CASSGTTSYEQYF
j_gene: TRBJ2-7
v_gene: TRBV9

CDR3aa: CASSQQTSGGADTQYF
j_gene: TRBJ2-3
v_gene: TRBV4-3

CDR3aa: CAESGNEAEAFF
j_gene: TRBJ1-1
v_gene: TRBV28

CDR3aa: CASSVGSFGTGELFF
j_gene: TRBJ2-2
v_gene: TRBV13

CDR3aa: CASSPLDRVEAFF
j_gene: TRBJ1-1
v_gene: TRBV27

CDR3aa: CASSLTGGHTDTQYF
j_gene: TRBJ2-3
v_gene: TRBV7-2

CDR3aa: CASSFLLAGDQFF
j_gene: TRBJ2-1
v_gene: TRBV7-7

CDR3aa: CIAQGRGETQYF
j_gene: TRBJ2-5
v_gene: TRBV20-1

CDR3aa: CASSPRTSGGAYEQYF
j_gene: TRBJ2-7
v_gene: TRBV18

CDR3aa: CASKQGYNEQFF
j_gene: TRBJ2-1
v_gene: TRBV12-3/TRBV12-4

CDR3aa: CASSRGVETQYF
j_gene: TRBJ2-5
v_gene: TRBV6-1

CDR3aa: CSAYLWAGHGYTF
j_gene: TRBJ1-2
v_gene: TRBV29-1

CDR3aa: CASSSDRGISTGELFF
j_gene: TRBJ2-2
v_gene: TRBV7-8

CDR3aa: CASRITGDQPQHF
j_gene: TRBJ1-5
v_gene: TRBV27

CDR3aa: CASTGGLYNEQFF
j_gene: TRBJ2-1
v_gene: TRBV27

CDR3aa: CASSPPGPRNIQYF
j_gene: TRBJ2-4
v_gene: TRBV18

CDR3aa: CASSWTASSETQYF
j_gene: TRBJ2-5
v_gene: TRBV6-1

CDR3aa: CASSSPPVGETQYF
j_gene: TRBJ2-5
v_gene: TRBV7-7

CDR3aa: CATSDLQDRGSSTDTQYF
j_gene: TRBJ2-3
v_gene: TRBV24-1

CDR3aa: CASSLGPSNTGELFF
j_gene: TRBJ2-2
v_gene: TRBV5-1

CDR3aa: CASSGQGTTSGANVLTF
j_gene: TRBJ2-6
v_gene: TRBV9

CDR3aa: CASSQDRESSYNSPLHF
j_gene: TRBJ1-6
v_gene: TRBV4-3

CDR3aa: CAISGGGGEQPQHF
j_gene: TRBJ1-5
v_gene: TRBV10-3

CDR3aa: CASSLDPGLYGNSPLHF
j_gene: TRBJ1-6
v_gene: TRBV11-2

CDR3aa: CASTWTGGDTEAFF
j_gene: TRBJ1-1
v_gene: TRBV5-5

CDR3aa: CASSLKLGYSVYEQYF
j_gene: TRBJ2-7
v_gene: TRBV5-1

CDR3aa: CASSRDRAAGELFF
j_gene: TRBJ2-2
v_gene: TRBV6-1

CDR3aa: CSARSREGSPLHF
j_gene: TRBJ1-6
v_gene: TRBV20-1

CDR3aa: CASSQDIRGRFF
j_gene: TRBJ2-1
v_gene: TRBV14

CDR3aa: CASSPRDRMVATNEKLFF
j_gene: TRBJ1-4
v_gene: TRBV27

CDR3aa: CASSEGTSGGETQYF
j_gene: TRBJ2-5
v_gene: TRBV6-1